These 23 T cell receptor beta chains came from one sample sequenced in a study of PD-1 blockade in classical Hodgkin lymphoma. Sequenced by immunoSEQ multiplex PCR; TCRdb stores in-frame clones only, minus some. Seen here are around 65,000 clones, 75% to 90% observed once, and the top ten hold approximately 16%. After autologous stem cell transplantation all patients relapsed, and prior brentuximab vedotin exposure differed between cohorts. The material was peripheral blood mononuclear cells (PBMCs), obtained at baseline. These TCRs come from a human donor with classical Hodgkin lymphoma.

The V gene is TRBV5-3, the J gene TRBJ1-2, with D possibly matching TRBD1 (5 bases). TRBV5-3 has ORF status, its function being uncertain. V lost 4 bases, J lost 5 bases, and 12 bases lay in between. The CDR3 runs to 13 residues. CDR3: CARSLRVVYGYTF. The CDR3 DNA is TGTGCCAGAAGCCTCAGGGTGGTATATGGCTACACCTTC.

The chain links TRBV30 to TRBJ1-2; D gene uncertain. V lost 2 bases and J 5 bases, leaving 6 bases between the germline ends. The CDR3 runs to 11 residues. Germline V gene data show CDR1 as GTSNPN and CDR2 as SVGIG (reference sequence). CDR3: CAWSTTYGYTF. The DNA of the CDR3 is TGTGCCTGGAGTACCACATATGGCTACACCTTC.

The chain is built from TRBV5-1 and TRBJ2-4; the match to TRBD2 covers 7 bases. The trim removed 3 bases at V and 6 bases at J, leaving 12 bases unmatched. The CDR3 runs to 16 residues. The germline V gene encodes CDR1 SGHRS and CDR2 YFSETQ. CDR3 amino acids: CASSWRGGAERNIQYF. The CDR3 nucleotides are TGCGCCAGCAGCTGGAGGGGAGGGGCCGAACGAAACATTCAGTACTTC.

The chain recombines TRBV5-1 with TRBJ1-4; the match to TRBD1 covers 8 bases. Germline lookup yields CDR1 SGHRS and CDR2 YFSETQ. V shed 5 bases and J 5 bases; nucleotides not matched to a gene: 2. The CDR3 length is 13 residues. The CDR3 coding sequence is TGCGCCAGCAGAGGGACAGGAAATGAAAAACTGTTTTTT. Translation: CASRGTGNEKLFF.

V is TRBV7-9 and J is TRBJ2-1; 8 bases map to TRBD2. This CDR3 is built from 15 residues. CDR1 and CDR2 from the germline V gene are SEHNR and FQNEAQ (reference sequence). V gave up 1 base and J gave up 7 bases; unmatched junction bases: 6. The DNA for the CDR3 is TGTGCCAGCAGCTTAGTGAGATCGGGGGGGAATGAGCAGTTCTTC. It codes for CASSLVRSGGNEQFF. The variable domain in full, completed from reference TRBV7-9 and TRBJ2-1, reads DTGVSQNPRHKITKRGQNVTFRCDPISEHNRLYWYRQTLGQGPEFLTYFQNEAQLEKSRLLSDRFSAERPKGSFSTLEIQRTEQGDSAMYLCASSLVRSGGNEQFFGPGTRLTVL.

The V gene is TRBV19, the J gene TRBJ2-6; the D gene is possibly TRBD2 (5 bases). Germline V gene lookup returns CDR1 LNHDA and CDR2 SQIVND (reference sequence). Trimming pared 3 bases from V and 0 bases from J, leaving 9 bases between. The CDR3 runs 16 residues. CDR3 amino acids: CASSMRVSSGANVLTF. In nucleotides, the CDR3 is TGTGCCAGTAGTATGAGGGTCAGCTCTGGGGCCAACGTCCTGACTTTC.

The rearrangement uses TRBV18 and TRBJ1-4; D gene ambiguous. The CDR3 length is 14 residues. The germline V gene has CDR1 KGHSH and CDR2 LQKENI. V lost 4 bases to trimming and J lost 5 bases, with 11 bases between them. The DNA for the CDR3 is TGTGCCAGCTCACGGACGGAGGCCAATGAAAAACTGTTTTTT. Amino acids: CASSRTEANEKLFF.

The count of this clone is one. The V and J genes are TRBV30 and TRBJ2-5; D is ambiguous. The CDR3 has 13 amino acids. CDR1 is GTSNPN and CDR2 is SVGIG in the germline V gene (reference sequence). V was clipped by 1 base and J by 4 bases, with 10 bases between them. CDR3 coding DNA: TGTGCCTGGAGTGAAGTCTTCAGAGAGACCCAGTACTTC. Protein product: CAWSEVFRETQYF.

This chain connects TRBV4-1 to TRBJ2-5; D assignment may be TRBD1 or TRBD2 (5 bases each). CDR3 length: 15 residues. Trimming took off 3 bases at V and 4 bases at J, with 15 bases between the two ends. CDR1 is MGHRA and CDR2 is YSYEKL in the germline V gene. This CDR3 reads CASSQGPGHGETQYF. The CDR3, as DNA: TGCGCCAGCAGCCAGGGACCCGGACACGGAGAGACCCAGTACTTC.

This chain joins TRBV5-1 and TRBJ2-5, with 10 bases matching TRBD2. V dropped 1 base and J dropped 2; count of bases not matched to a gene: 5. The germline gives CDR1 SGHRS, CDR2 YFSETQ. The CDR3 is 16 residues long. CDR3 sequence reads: CASSLFPSGGQETQYF. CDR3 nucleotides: TGCGCCAGCAGCTTGTTCCCTAGCGGGGGACAAGAGACCCAGTACTTC.

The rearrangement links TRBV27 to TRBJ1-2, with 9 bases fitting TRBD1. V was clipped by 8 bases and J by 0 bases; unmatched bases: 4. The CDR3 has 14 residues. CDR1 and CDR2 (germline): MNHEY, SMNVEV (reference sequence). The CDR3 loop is CASGTGGTNYGYTF. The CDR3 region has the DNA TGTGCCAGCGGAACAGGGGGCACTAACTATGGCTACACCTTC.

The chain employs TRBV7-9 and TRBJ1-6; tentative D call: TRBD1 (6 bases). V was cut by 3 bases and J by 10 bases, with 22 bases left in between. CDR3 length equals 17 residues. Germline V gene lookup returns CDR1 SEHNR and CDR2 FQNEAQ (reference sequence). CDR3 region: CASSLHTSSGVRSPLHF. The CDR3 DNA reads TGTGCCAGCAGCTTGCATACGTCATCAGGGGTTCGGTCACCCCTCCACTTT. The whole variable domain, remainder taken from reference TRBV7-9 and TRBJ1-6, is DTGVSQNPRHKITKRGQNVTFRCDPISEHNRLYWYRQTLGQGPEFLTYFQNEAQLEKSRLLSDRFSAERPKGSFSTLEIQRTEQGDSAMYLCASSLHTSSGVRSPLHFGNGTRLTVT.

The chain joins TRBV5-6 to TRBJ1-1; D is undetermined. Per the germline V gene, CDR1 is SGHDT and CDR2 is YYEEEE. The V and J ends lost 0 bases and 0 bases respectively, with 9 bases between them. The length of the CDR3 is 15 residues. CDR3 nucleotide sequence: TGTGCCAGCAGCTTGGAACCCAGCATGAACACTGAAGCTTTCTTT. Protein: CASSLEPSMNTEAFF.

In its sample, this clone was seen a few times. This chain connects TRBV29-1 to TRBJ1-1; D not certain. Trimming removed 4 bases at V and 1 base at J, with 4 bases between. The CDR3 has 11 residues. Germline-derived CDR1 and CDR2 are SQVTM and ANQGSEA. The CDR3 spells CSVVENTEAFF. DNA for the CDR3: TGCAGCGTTGTGGAGAACACTGAAGCTTTCTTT. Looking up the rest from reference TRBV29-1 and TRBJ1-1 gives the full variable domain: SAVISQKPSRDICQRGTSLTIQCQVDSQVTMMFWYRQQPGQSLTLIATANQGSEATYESGFVIDKFPISRPNLTFSTLTVSNMSPEDSSIYLCSVVENTEAFFGQGTRLTVV.

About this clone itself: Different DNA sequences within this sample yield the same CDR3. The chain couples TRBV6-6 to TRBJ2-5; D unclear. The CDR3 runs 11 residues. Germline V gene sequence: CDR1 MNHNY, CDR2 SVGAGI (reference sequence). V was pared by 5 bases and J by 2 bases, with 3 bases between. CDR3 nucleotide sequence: TGTGCCAGCAGTCCTCAAGAGACCCAGTACTTC. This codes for CASSPQETQYF.

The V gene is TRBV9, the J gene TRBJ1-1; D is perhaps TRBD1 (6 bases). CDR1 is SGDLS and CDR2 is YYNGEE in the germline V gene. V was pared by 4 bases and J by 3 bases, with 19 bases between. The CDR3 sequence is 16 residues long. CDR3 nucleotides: TGTGCCAGCAGCTTAAGACCCTCCTCAGGGGACACTGAAGCTTTCTTT. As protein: CASSLRPSSGDTEAFF.

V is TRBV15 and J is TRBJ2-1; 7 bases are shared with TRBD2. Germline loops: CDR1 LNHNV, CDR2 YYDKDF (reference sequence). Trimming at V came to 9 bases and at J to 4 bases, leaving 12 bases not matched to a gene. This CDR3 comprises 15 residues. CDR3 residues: CATGAQASGYNEQFF. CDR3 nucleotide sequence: TGTGCCACTGGGGCCCAGGCTAGCGGATACAATGAGCAGTTCTTC.

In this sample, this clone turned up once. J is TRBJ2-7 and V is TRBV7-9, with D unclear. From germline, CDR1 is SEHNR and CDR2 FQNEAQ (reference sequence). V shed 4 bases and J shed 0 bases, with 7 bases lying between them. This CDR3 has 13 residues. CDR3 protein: CASSSPLSYEQYF. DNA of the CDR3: TGTGCCAGCAGCTCACCCCTCTCCTACGAGCAGTACTTC.

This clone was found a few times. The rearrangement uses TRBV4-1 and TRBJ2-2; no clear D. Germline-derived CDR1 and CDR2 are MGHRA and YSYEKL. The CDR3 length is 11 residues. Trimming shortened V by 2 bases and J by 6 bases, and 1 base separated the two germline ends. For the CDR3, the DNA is TGCGCCAGCAGCCAATCCGGGGAGCTGTTTTTT. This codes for CASSQSGELFF.

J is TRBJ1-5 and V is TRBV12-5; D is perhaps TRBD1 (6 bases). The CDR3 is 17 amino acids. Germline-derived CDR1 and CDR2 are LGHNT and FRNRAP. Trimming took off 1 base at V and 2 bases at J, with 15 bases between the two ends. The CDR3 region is CASGLAQGWEGNQPQHF. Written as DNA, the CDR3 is TGTGCTAGTGGTTTGGCCCAGGGGTGGGAAGGCAATCAGCCCCAGCATTTT.

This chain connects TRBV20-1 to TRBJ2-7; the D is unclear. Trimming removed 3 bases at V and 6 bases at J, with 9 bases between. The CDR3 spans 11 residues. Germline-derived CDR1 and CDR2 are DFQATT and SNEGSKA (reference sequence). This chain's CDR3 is CSARERREQYF. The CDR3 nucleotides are TGCAGTGCTAGGGAAAGGCGCGAGCAGTACTTC.

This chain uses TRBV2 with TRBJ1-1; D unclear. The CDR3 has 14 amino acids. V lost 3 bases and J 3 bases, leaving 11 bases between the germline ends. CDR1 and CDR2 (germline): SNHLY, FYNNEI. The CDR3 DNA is TGTGCCAGCAGTGACAGGTCGTCTGACACTGAAGCTTTCTTT. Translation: CASSDRSSDTEAFF.

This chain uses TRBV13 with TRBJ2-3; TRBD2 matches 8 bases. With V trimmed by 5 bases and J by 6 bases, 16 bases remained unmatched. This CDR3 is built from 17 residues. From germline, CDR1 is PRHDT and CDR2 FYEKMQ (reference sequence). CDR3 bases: TGTGCCAGCAGCCCGGACGCCGGGACTAGAGGGTTCGATACGCAGTATTTT. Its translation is CASSPDAGTRGFDTQYF.